A selection of T cell receptor beta chains follows, all from one sample in a study of blood T cell repertoires in COVID-19. Repertoires were generated with immunoSEQ multiplex PCR, while TCRdb's copy carries only in-frame clones and drops some. Here the sample spans around 280,000 clones, 70% to 90% being singletons. Sequenced sample: peripheral blood. The receptors were gathered from a woman aged 50 to 60 with active or convalescent COVID-19. Both conserved end residues are part of each CDR3. D genes are given only for firm matches. For some rows the clone size is stated as once, few or many, or as a class when expanded; others skip it.

size,J,D,V,CDR3,DNA
.,TRBJ1-2,.,TRBV3-1/TRBV3-2,CASSQVGRNYGYTF,TGTGCCAGCAGCCAAGTGGGCAGGAACTATGGCTACACCTTC
.,TRBJ1-1,.,TRBV27,CASSLEIGVMNTEAFF,TGTGCCAGCAGTTTAGAAATCGGGGTAATGAACACTGAAGCTTTCTTT
.,TRBJ2-2,.,TRBV10-3,CAISERETGELFF,TGTGCCATCAGTGAGAGGGAGACCGGGGAGCTGTTTTTT
.,TRBJ2-3,TRBD2,TRBV4-1,CASSQGPTSGSDTQYF,TGCGCCAGCAGCCAGGGCCCGACTAGCGGGAGTGATACGCAGTATTTT
.,TRBJ2-7,TRBD2,TRBV27,CASSSGLGIGSYEQYF,TGTGCCAGCAGTTCGGGACTAGGGATCGGCTCCTACGAGCAGTACTTC
.,TRBJ1-2,.,TRBV5-1,CASSLGGGDGYTF,TGCGCCAGCAGCTTGGGGGGCGGGGACGGCTACACCTTC
once,TRBJ1-2,.,TRBV6-1,CASSEVVRSYGYTF,TGTGCCAGCAGTGAAGTCGTCAGGTCTTATGGCTACACCTTC
.,TRBJ2-1,TRBD1,TRBV18,CASSPRQGGNEQFF,TGTGCCAGCTCACCCCGACAGGGCGGCAATGAGCAGTTCTTC
.,TRBJ2-7,.,TRBV5-1,CASSKVHRGGEQYF,TGCGCCAGCAGCAAGGTCCACCGAGGAGGGGAGCAGTACTTC
.,TRBJ2-1,.,TRBV9,CASSVSGASSYNEQFF,TGTGCCAGCAGCGTATCGGGAGCCAGTTCCTACAATGAGCAGTTCTTC
.,TRBJ1-2,TRBD1,TRBV7-2,CASSPGPARQGGFDGYTF,TGTGCCAGCAGCCCGGGCCCCGCACGACAGGGCGGTTTTGATGGCTACACCTTC
.,TRBJ2-7,.,TRBV7-9,CASSLNRVNYEQYF,TGTGCCAGCAGCTTGAACAGGGTGAACTACGAGCAGTACTTC
.,TRBJ2-7,.,TRBV9,CASSVGGASPINEQYF,TGTGCCAGCAGCGTAGGTGGAGCCTCTCCCATTAACGAGCAGTACTTC
.,TRBJ1-2,.,TRBV10-2,CASSATGTGYGYTF,TGCGCCAGCAGTGCTACAGGGACGGGGTATGGCTACACCTTC
.,TRBJ1-3,TRBD1,TRBV28,CASIRQGGRRNTIYF,TGTGCCAGCATTAGGCAGGGGGGTCGGAGAAACACCATATATTTT
.,TRBJ2-3,.,TRBV29-1,CSVEGAGHTDTQYF,TGCAGCGTTGAAGGGGCAGGGCACACAGATACGCAGTATTTT
few,TRBJ1-6,.,TRBV28,CASSLGRRDLHF,TGTGCCAGCAGTTTGGGCCGACGGGACCTCCACTTT
.,TRBJ2-3,TRBD2,TRBV29-1,CSAGGTSGSPDTQYF,TGCAGCGCGGGAGGGACTAGCGGGAGTCCAGATACGCAGTATTTT
.,TRBJ2-1,TRBD1,TRBV9,CASSTGDRRAEQFF,TGTGCCAGCAGCACAGGGGACCGCCGTGCGGAGCAGTTCTTC
.,TRBJ1-6,TRBD1,TRBV9,CASSFRDRRNSPLHF,TGTGCCAGCAGCTTCCGGGACAGGCGTAATTCACCCCTCCACTTT
.,TRBJ2-3,TRBD2,TRBV19,CASSPGLAGGPSDRSTDTQYF,TGTGCCAGTAGTCCGGGACTAGCGGGAGGGCCGAGTGATAGGAGCACAGATACGCAGTATTTT
few,TRBJ1-1,TRBD1,TRBV7-3,CASSSQTGGFTEAFF,TGTGCCAGCAGCTCGCAGACAGGGGGCTTCACTGAAGCTTTCTTT
.,TRBJ2-7,.,TRBV28,CATTNRDTVRFYEQYF,TGTGCCACGACAAACCGGGACACAGTCAGGTTCTACGAGCAGTACTTC
once,TRBJ2-1,TRBD2,TRBV5-8,CASSAGTTDEQFF,TGTGCCAGCAGCGCCGGGACTACCGATGAGCAGTTCTTC
many,TRBJ2-1,.,TRBV7-9,CASSLGTGGSLGAYNEQFF,TGTGCCAGCAGCTTGGGAACTGGCGGGTCCCTCGGGGCCTACAATGAGCAGTTCTTC
few,TRBJ1-1,TRBD1,TRBV25-1,CARDRGVTEAFF,TGTGCCAGGGACAGGGGGGTTACTGAAGCTTTCTTT
.,TRBJ1-5,.,TRBV7-2,CASSSMGQPQPQHF,TGTGCCAGCAGCTCGATGGGACAACCCCAGCCCCAGCATTTT
.,TRBJ2-7,TRBD2,TRBV14,CASSPGHGTSGSSYEQYF,TGTGCCAGCAGCCCCGGCCACGGGACTAGCGGGAGCTCCTACGAGCAGTACTTC
.,TRBJ2-1,TRBD2,TRBV4-2,CASSQERIAGEVFF,TGTGCCAGCAGCCAAGAGAGGATAGCGGGAGAAGTGTTCTTC